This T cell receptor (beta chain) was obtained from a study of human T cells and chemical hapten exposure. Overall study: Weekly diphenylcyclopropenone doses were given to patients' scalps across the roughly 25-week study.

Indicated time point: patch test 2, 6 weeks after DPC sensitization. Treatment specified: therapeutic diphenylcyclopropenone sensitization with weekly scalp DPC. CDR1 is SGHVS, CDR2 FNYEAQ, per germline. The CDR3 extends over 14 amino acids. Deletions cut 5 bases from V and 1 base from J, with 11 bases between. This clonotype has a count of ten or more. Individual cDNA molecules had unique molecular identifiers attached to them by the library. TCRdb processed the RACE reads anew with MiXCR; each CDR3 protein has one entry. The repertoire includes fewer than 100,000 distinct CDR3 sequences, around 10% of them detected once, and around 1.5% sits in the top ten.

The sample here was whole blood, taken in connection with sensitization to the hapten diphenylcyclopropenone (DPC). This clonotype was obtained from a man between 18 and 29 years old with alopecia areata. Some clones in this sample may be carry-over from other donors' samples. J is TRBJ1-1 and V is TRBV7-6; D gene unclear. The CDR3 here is CASSPGRSNTEAFF. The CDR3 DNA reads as TGTGCCAGCAGCCCAGGACGGTCGAACACTGAAGCTTTCTTT.